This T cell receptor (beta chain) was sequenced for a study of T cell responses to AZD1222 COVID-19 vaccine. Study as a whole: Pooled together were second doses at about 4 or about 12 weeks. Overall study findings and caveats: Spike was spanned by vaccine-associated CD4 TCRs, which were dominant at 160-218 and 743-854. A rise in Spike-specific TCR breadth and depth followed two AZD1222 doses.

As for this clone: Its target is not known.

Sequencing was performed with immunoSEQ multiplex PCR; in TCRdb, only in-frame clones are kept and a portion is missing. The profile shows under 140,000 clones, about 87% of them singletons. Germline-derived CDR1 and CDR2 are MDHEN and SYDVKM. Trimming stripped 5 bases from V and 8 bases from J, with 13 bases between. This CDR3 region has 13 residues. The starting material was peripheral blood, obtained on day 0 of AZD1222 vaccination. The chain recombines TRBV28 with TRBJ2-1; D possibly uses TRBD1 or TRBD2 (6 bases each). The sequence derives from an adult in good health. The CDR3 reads CASSQGGWDEQFF. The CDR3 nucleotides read TGTGCCAGCAGTCAAGGGGGGTGGGATGAGCAGTTCTTC.